These 12 T cell receptor beta chains were all obtained from the same sample, sequenced in a study of T cell repertoires in cytomegalovirus infection. MiXCR, run by TCRdb on the reads, gives a single entry per CDR3 protein. The data contain about 160,000 distinct CDR3 sequences, approximately 17% of them singletons. The sample was CD8+ T cells from PBMCs. The receptors derive from a human donor in good health (CMV status not recorded). Some clones in this sample may be carry-over from other donors' samples.

The table lists this clonotype with a few counts. The chain uses TRBV7-2 and TRBJ2-1, with D perhaps matching TRBD1 (6 bases). Germline V gives CDR1 SGHTA, CDR2 FQGNSA. This CDR3 spans 13 amino acids. V was cut by 8 bases and J by 2 bases, with 10 bases left in between. The DNA of the CDR3 is TGTGCCAGCGGAGACAGGACCTACAATGAGCAGTTCTTC. Protein: CASGDRTYNEQFF. Drawing the rest from reference TRBV7-2 and TRBJ2-1, the complete variable domain is GAGVSQSPSNKVTEKGKDVELRCDPISGHTALYWYRQSLGQGLEFLIYFQGNSAPDKSGLPSDRFSAERTGGSVSTLTIQRTQQEDSAVYLCASGDRTYNEQFFGPGTRLTVL.

This chain joins TRBV19 and TRBJ1-1; 8 nucleotides align to TRBD1. The germline V gene has CDR1 LNHDA and CDR2 SQIVND (reference sequence). This CDR3 region has 15 residues. V gave up 3 bases and J gave up 2 bases; unmatched junction bases: 5. CDR3 protein: CASSIDRGANTEAFF. The CDR3 DNA reads TGTGCCAGTAGTATCGACAGGGGCGCTAACACTGAAGCTTTCTTT.

At least ten counts were recorded for this clonotype. The CDR3 here is CASSPRDSWYQETQYF. Written as DNA, the CDR3 is TGTGCCAGCAGTCCCCGGGACAGTTGGTACCAAGAGACCCAGTACTTC. The V and J genes are TRBV7-8 and TRBJ2-5; 7 bases map to TRBD1. In germline, CDR1 is SGHVS, CDR2 FQNEAQ. J gave up 0 bases and V 6 bases, and 10 bases lay outside the gene matches. There are 16 residues in the CDR3.

The chain is built from TRBV6-2 or TRBV6-3 and TRBJ2-1; the D gene is possibly TRBD2 (6 bases). Deletions cut 8 bases from V and 2 bases from J, with 10 bases between. The CDR3 is 13 residues long. The germline V gene encodes CDR1 MNHEY and CDR2 SVGEGT. CDR3 DNA: TGTGCCAGCTGGGGGGAGGCCTACAATGAGCAGTTCTTC. Translating it yields CASWGEAYNEQFF.

The chain uses TRBV12-3 or TRBV12-4 and TRBJ1-1; possible D gene TRBD1, 6 bases. V gave up 5 bases and J gave up 2 bases, with 15 bases separating them. CDR3 length: 15 residues. The CDR3 DNA reads TGTGCCAGCAGTCCAACAGGGTTTGAAAACACTGAAGCTTTCTTT. Translated, it gives CASSPTGFENTEAFF.

The chain employs TRBV7-3 and TRBJ1-1; D unclear. Germline CDR1 is SGHTA and CDR2 is FQGTGA. This CDR3 has 16 amino acids. Trimming shortened V by 1 base and J by 6 bases, and 18 bases separated the two germline ends. Here the CDR3 reads CASSLRKTERRSEAFF. The CDR3 DNA sequence: TGTGCCAGCAGCTTAAGAAAGACTGAACGAAGGTCTGAAGCTTTCTTT.

The chain is built from TRBV11-2 and TRBJ2-7; possibly TRBD1 for D (5 bases). The germline gives CDR1 SGHAT, CDR2 FQNNGV. The ends were cut back, 0 bases at V and 6 bases at J, with 12 bases in the middle. CDR3 length: 14 residues. This CDR3 reads CASSLEGPLGEQYF. The CDR3 coding sequence is TGTGCCAGCAGCTTAGAGGGGCCTTTAGGCGAGCAGTACTTC.

The rearrangement joins TRBV7-3 to TRBJ2-5; D possibly corresponds to TRBD1 (6 bases). Germline CDR1 reads SGHTA; CDR2 reads FQGTGA. The CDR3 has 14 amino acids. V lost 5 bases, J lost 5 bases, and 15 bases lay in between. In DNA form, the CDR3 reads TGTGCCAGCAGCCCCACAGGGCTGGGGGAGACCCAGTACTTC. As protein: CASSPTGLGETQYF.

V gene TRBV7-8 combines with J gene TRBJ1-5; TRBD1 matches at 7 bases. Germline CDR1 and CDR2: SGHVS and FQNEAQ. The CDR3 loop spans 14 amino acids. Trimming at V came to 5 bases and at J to 6 bases, leaving 7 bases not matched to a gene. CDR3 loop: CASSPDRVGQPQHF. CDR3 sequence (DNA): TGTGCCAGCAGCCCCGACAGGGTTGGTCAGCCCCAGCATTTT.

This clonotype was seen a handful of times. The chain carries TRBV27 and TRBJ1-5; the match to TRBD1 covers 11 bases. The CDR3 extends over 15 amino acids. The V and J ends lost 3 bases and 5 bases, in that order; junction bases with no gene match: 3. In germline, CDR1 is MNHEY, CDR2 SMNVEV (reference sequence). The chain's CDR3 is CASSFGTGGHQPQHF. In nucleotides, the CDR3 is TGTGCCAGCAGTTTCGGGACAGGGGGACATCAGCCCCAGCATTTT.

This clonotype has a single count. This CDR3 is missing its conserved last phenylalanine or tryptophan, likely due to a read error. The rearrangement links TRBV6-6 to TRBJ2-1, with TRBD2 matching over 10 bases. The CDR3 totals 13 residues. The V gene's germline CDR1 is MNHNY and CDR2 SVGAGI (reference sequence). Trimming took 5 bases from V and 9 from J; bases not matched to a gene: 4. The CDR3 DNA is TGTGCCAGCAGTCAGCGGGAGGGAAGTGAGCAGTTCTTA. This gives the protein CASSQREGSEQFL.

The chain uses TRBV12-3 or TRBV12-4 and TRBJ1-6; no definite D call. The CDR3 has 16 residues. Trimming took 5 bases from V and 3 from J, leaving 14 bases between them. CDR3 nucleotides: TGTGCCAGCAGTCCCCCCGGACCGCACTATAATTCACCCCTCCACTTT. It codes for CASSPPGPHYNSPLHF.